The T cell receptor beta chain described here comes from a study of tumor and adjacent non-tumor tissue in lung cancer. Study-wide results and limits: Tumor tissue had significantly higher TCR diversity than normal lung. Shorter survival was associated with higher TCR diversity in tumors.

Three rounds of nested PCR, following a modified ARM-PCR protocol, produced the TCRbeta library. Via MiXCR, TCRdb re-called the multiplex PCR reads, giving one row per CDR3 protein. Seen here are 60,000 or so distinct CDR3 sequences, about 55% observed once, and the top ten hold roughly 35%. CDR3 length: 13 amino acids. Germline CDR1 SGHRS, CDR2 YFSETQ. Trimming removed 0 bases at V and 5 bases at J, with 6 bases between. About this clonotype: As yet, its antigen is unknown.

This sample's RNA came from whole unsorted tissue. More than 3 cm separated this lung sample from the edge of the tumor. Between August and November 2014, newly diagnosed, chemotherapy-naive lung cancer patients underwent thoracic surgery in China. The chain links TRBV5-1 to TRBJ2-1; D not resolved. The material sequenced was distant non-tumor lung tissue. This TCR was sampled from a man between 65 and 85 years old with non-small cell lung cancer. DNA for the CDR3: TGCGCCAGCAGCTTGGCGGTCAACAATGAGCAGTTCTTC. Its protein product is CASSLAVNNEQFF.